These T cell receptor beta chains were read from a single sample in a study of blood T cells in healthy people across ages. Each CDR3 protein gets one entry after TCRdb re-called the 5' RACE reads with MiXCR. The sample gives hundreds of thousands of distinct CDR3 sequences, under 30% of which show up once; 3% is in the top ten. Separately, the same data were catalogued under a study of T cells of mothers and their children.

Sequenced sample: blood. These receptors originate from a boy aged 5-17 years in good health. Both conserved end residues are part of each CDR3. The order of the fields is clone size, V gene, D gene, J gene, CDR3 protein, CDR3 DNA. A D gene is named only where the DNA matches it firmly. A row's size may be missing; if present it is once, few, many or a size class.

NA	TRBV7-2	TRBD1	TRBJ2-7	CASSLAGGIDEQYF	TGTGCCAGCAGCTTAGCAGGGGGCATCGACGAGCAGTACTTC
NA	TRBV3-1	NA	TRBJ2-5	CASSQDHRNLGETQYF	TGTGCCAGCAGCCAAGATCACAGGAACCTCGGGGAGACCCAGTACTTC
NA	TRBV7-2	TRBD2	TRBJ2-5	CASTRLAGGQYQETQYF	TGTGCCAGCACCAGACTAGCGGGAGGCCAATACCAAGAGACCCAGTACTTC
many	TRBV27	TRBD1	TRBJ2-7	CASRLDRVSYEQYF	TGTGCCAGCCGTCTGGACAGGGTGTCCTACGAGCAGTACTTC
NA	TRBV6-5	TRBD1	TRBJ2-7	CASSHPGTGAYEQYF	TGTGCCAGCAGTCACCCGGGGACAGGGGCCTACGAGCAGTACTTC
NA	TRBV20-1	TRBD2	TRBJ2-1	CSARDLRLAGNNEQFF	TGCAGTGCTAGAGATCTGAGACTAGCGGGCAACAATGAGCAGTTCTTC
NA	TRBV7-9	NA	TRBJ1-4	CASSLETASEKLFF	TGTGCCAGCAGCTTGGAGACAGCCAGTGAAAAACTGTTTTTT
NA	TRBV27	NA	TRBJ2-6	CASGGQYSGANVLTF	TGTGCCAGCGGGGGCCAATACTCTGGGGCCAACGTCCTGACTTTC
NA	TRBV18	TRBD1	TRBJ2-5	CASSPPGQNVLETQYF	TGTGCCAGCTCACCACCGGGACAGAATGTATTGGAGACCCAGTACTTC
few	TRBV5-4	TRBD1	TRBJ1-1	CASSLAGDRAEAFF	TGTGCCAGCAGCTTGGCCGGGGACAGAGCTGAAGCTTTCTTT
NA	TRBV4-2	NA	TRBJ2-3	CASSPYPATREIAQYF	TGTGCCAGCAGCCCCTATCCGGCCACTAGAGAAATCGCGCAGTATTTT
NA	TRBV24-1	NA	TRBJ2-6	CATSETPGLKSSSGANVLTF	TGTGCCACCAGTGAGACACCGGGACTGAAGTCTTCCTCTGGGGCCAACGTCCTGACTTTC
NA	TRBV20-1	NA	TRBJ2-1	CSAPRTRDEQFF	TGCAGTGCTCCAAGGACGAGGGATGAGCAGTTCTTC
few	TRBV11-2	NA	TRBJ2-3	CASRRPGHKTDTQYF	TGTGCCAGCAGACGACCGGGACATAAGACAGATACGCAGTATTTT
NA	TRBV7-8	TRBD2	TRBJ2-7	CASSLAAREGSYEQYF	TGTGCCAGCAGCTTAGCCGCGCGGGAGGGCTCCTACGAGCAGTACTTC
NA	TRBV6-5	NA	TRBJ2-2	CASSSHVSNTGELFF	TGTGCCAGCAGTTCCCACGTTTCGAACACCGGGGAGCTGTTTTTT
NA	TRBV9	NA	TRBJ2-3	CASSVGGRRGEPDTQYF	TGTGCCAGCAGCGTAGGGGGCCGTCGCGGGGAGCCAGATACGCAGTATTTT
few	TRBV7-2	TRBD1	TRBJ2-5	CASTTGGPETQYF	TGTGCCAGCACCACAGGGGGCCCTGAGACCCAGTACTTC
NA	TRBV7-3	NA	TRBJ2-7	CASSLRGGQSYEQYF	TGTGCCAGCAGCTTAAGGGGGGGGCAGTCCTACGAGCAGTACTTC
many	TRBV13	TRBD1	TRBJ1-2	CASSARGQGAWRYTF	TGTGCCAGCAGCGCAAGGGGACAGGGGGCCTGGCGCTACACCTTC
few	TRBV29-1	TRBD1	TRBJ1-2	CSVEGDRVDGYTF	TGCAGCGTTGAGGGGGACAGGGTCGATGGCTACACCTTC
few	TRBV4-2	TRBD1	TRBJ2-2	CASSSEGDRNFGELFF	TGTGCCAGCAGCTCAGAAGGGGACAGAAATTTCGGGGAGCTGTTTTTT
few	TRBV7-8	NA	TRBJ1-1	CASSLARYTEAFF	TGTGCCAGCAGCTTAGCGAGGTACACTGAAGCTTTCTTT
few	TRBV28	NA	TRBJ2-7	CASSTRGTYYF	TGTGCCAGCAGTACAAGAGGGACTTATTACTTC
NA	TRBV5-1	NA	TRBJ2-5	CASRDHQTVQETQYF	TGCGCCAGCAGGGACCACCAGACAGTCCAAGAGACCCAGTACTTC
NA	TRBV7-3	NA	TRBJ2-1	CASSKGPISYNEQFF	TGTGCCAGCAGCAAGGGACCCATCTCCTACAATGAGCAGTTCTTC
NA	TRBV5-1	TRBD1	TRBJ2-1	CASSYPDREMGAYNEQFF	TGCGCCAGCAGCTACCCGGACAGGGAGATGGGCGCCTACAATGAGCAGTTCTTC
NA	TRBV4-1	NA	TRBJ2-5	CASSQGLPETQYF	TGCGCCAGCAGCCAGGGCCTTCCTGAGACCCAGTACTTC
few	TRBV6-6	NA	TRBJ2-5	CASSYNRAQETQYF	TGTGCCAGCAGTTATAACAGGGCTCAAGAGACCCAGTACTTC
few	TRBV7-2	NA	TRBJ2-1	CASSSSGEYNEQFF	TGTGCCAGCAGCTCCTCCGGGGAGTACAATGAGCAGTTCTTC
NA	TRBV11-2	NA	TRBJ2-2	CASSLGFRGAGELFF	TGTGCCAGCAGCTTGGGCTTTAGAGGGGCCGGGGAGCTGTTTTTT
NA	TRBV5-1	TRBD2	TRBJ2-5	CASSFGLAGGPRQETQYF	TGCGCCAGCAGCTTTGGACTAGCGGGGGGGCCGAGGCAAGAGACCCAGTACTTC
few	TRBV14	TRBD1	TRBJ2-1	CASITGGWESYNEQFF	TGTGCCAGCATCACAGGGGGTTGGGAATCCTACAATGAGCAGTTCTTC
few	TRBV12-3/TRBV12-4	NA	TRBJ2-2	CASINFGFTGELFF	TGTGCCAGCATCAACTTCGGGTTCACCGGGGAGCTGTTTTTT
few	TRBV10-3	NA	TRBJ2-2	CAISESGETGELFF	TGTGCCATCAGTGAGTCCGGGGAAACCGGGGAGCTGTTTTTT
few	TRBV27	TRBD1	TRBJ1-5	CASSLRTGGQPQHF	TGTGCCAGCAGTTTACGGACAGGGGGTCAGCCCCAGCATTTT
few	TRBV5-1	TRBD1	TRBJ2-1	CASSSLSGTGYNEQFF	TGCGCCAGCAGCTCGCTTTCCGGGACAGGTTACAATGAACAGTTCTTC
few	TRBV29-1	TRBD1	TRBJ1-1	CSAVTNRGGTEAFF	TGCAGCGCGGTAACTAACAGGGGAGGAACTGAAGCTTTCTTT
once	TRBV12-3/TRBV12-4	NA	TRBJ1-1	CASSINSGGAFF	TGTGCCAGCAGTATAAACTCTGGGGGAGCTTTCTTT
NA	TRBV29-1	TRBD1	TRBJ2-5	CSVDGQGTETQYF	TGCAGCGTTGACGGACAGGGGACGGAGACCCAGTACTTC
few	TRBV7-9	NA	TRBJ2-1	CASSPRLVSYNEQFF	TGTGCCAGCAGCCCCCGACTGGTCTCCTACAATGAGCAGTTCTTC
NA	TRBV7-6	NA	TRBJ1-4	CASSGGSMGEKLFF	TGTGCCAGCAGCGGGGGAAGTATGGGTGAAAAACTGTTTTTT
NA	TRBV4-1	NA	TRBJ2-1	CASSQDSAGPYNEQFF	TGCGCCAGCAGCCAAGATTCGGCGGGGCCGTACAATGAGCAGTTCTTC
NA	TRBV11-2	TRBD2	TRBJ2-1	CASARTSLYNEQFF	TGTGCCAGCGCAAGGACTAGCCTCTACAATGAGCAGTTCTTC
NA	TRBV29-1	NA	TRBJ2-5	CSVEDGSGADQETQYF	TGCAGCGTTGAAGATGGGTCAGGCGCAGACCAAGAGACCCAGTACTTC
NA	TRBV7-3	NA	TRBJ2-2	CASSLMPGARTGELFF	TGTGCCAGCAGCTTAATGCCGGGGGCGAGGACCGGGGAGCTGTTTTTT
NA	TRBV20-1	TRBD2	TRBJ2-7	CSASALAGRPYEQYF	TGCAGTGCTAGTGCCTTAGCGGGGCGCCCCTACGAGCAGTACTTC
NA	TRBV7-9	NA	TRBJ1-5	CASSPLQGGQPQHF	TGTGCCAGCAGCCCTCTCCAGGGAGGTCAGCCCCAGCATTTT
few	TRBV14	TRBD1	TRBJ2-4	CASSQGRQGFIQYF	TGTGCCAGCAGCCAAGGTCGACAGGGGTTCATTCAGTACTTC
NA	TRBV27	NA	TRBJ2-1	CASSLLGALNNEQFF	TGTGCCAGCAGTTTATTGGGGGCACTAAACAATGAGCAGTTCTTC
NA	TRBV5-1	TRBD2	TRBJ2-5	CASRLLAGGGETQYF	TGCGCCAGCCGACTACTAGCGGGGGGCGGAGAGACCCAGTACTTC
few	TRBV29-1	NA	TRBJ2-3	CSVWTANTQYF	TGCAGCGTGTGGACAGCCAACACGCAGTATTTT
few	TRBV30	NA	TRBJ1-6	CAWSGQGSSYNSPLHF	TGTGCCTGGAGTGGCCAGGGGAGCTCCTATAATTCACCCCTCCACTTT
NA	TRBV5-4	NA	TRBJ2-1	CASSARDEQFF	TGTGCCTCCTCCGCCCGGGACGAGCAGTTCTTC
NA	TRBV5-1	NA	TRBJ2-5	CASSSRTAIQETQYF	TGCGCCAGCAGCTCCCGGACAGCTATCCAAGAGACCCAGTACTTC
NA	TRBV12-3/TRBV12-4	NA	TRBJ2-3	CASSFSPADTQYF	TGTGCCAGCAGTTTTTCCCCGGCGGATACGCAGTATTTT
NA	TRBV29-1	TRBD1	TRBJ2-6	CSTQGTGANVLTF	TGCAGCACACAGGGGACTGGGGCCAACGTCCTGACTTTC